Listed here are 24 T cell receptor beta chains from one sample, sequenced in a study of early stage breast cancer tumors (dated by TCRdb to about 2017). Library creation used the immunoSEQ multiplex PCR assay. Drawn from immuneACCESS, this table holds only the in-frame rearrangements with V and J called that TCRdb kept. Clones are partly lost; checked studies trace under half to an unresolved V gene and leave the rest unexplained. The sample table records roughly 56,000 clones; 60% to 85% of these occur just once. The top ten clonotypes cover about 3.7% of the sample. Sequencing was carried out using blood. The receptor set was obtained from a person aged 25 to 40 with breast cancer.

This clone was recorded only once. The gene calls are TRBV30 and TRBJ2-1; D not certain. The V gene lost 0 bases and the J gene lost 6 bases, with 3 bases spanning the gap. Germline V gives CDR1 GTSNPN, CDR2 SVGIG (reference sequence). The CDR3 is made up of 11 amino acids. Here the CDR3 DNA reads TGTGCCTGGAGTGTCCTCAATGAGCAGTTCTTC. This translates into CAWSVLNEQFF.

The chain uses TRBV4-2 and TRBJ2-1; 12 bases align to TRBD2. V was clipped by 0 bases and J by 4 bases; unmatched bases: 4. Germline CDR1 LGHNA, CDR2 YNFKEQ. The CDR3 is 17 residues long. The DNA of the CDR3 is TGTGCCAGCAGCCAAGAACCCACTAGCGGGGGGTACAATGAGCAGTTCTTC. Amino acids: CASSQEPTSGGYNEQFF.

This clone was seen many times. The genes are TRBV7-6 and TRBJ2-1, with 14 positions matching TRBD2. The germline CDR1 and CDR2 sequences are SGHVS and FNYEAQ. The CDR3 is 17 residues long. Germline trimming cut 5 bases from V and 7 bases from J; bases unmatched to any gene: 10. CDR3 coding DNA: TGTGCCAGCAGCCTCGGACTAGCGGGAGGCACTGGTAATGAGCAGTTCTTC. Protein sequence: CASSLGLAGGTGNEQFF.

The V gene is TRBV5-1, the J gene TRBJ2-7; D perhaps matches TRBD2 (6 bases). V gave up 3 bases and J gave up 3 bases, with 16 bases separating them. Germline V gene sequence: CDR1 SGHRS, CDR2 YFSETQ. The length of the CDR3 is 15 residues. The CDR3: CASSSVSLGGYEQYF. CDR3 sequence (DNA): TGCGCCAGCAGCTCCGTTAGTCTGGGAGGCTACGAGCAGTACTTC.

This clone is a singleton in its sample. The rearrangement joins TRBV11-2 to TRBJ2-6; D call uncertain. The CDR3 contains 16 residues. The germline V gene has CDR1 SGHAT and CDR2 FQNNGV. V was cut by 0 bases and J by 2 bases, with 8 bases left in between. CDR3 sequence reads: CASSLDRVAGANVLTF. In DNA, the CDR3 is TGTGCCAGCAGCTTAGATCGGGTGGCTGGGGCCAACGTCCTGACTTTC. The full variable domain, completed using reference TRBV11-2 and TRBJ2-6, is EAGVAQSPRYKIIEKRQSVAFWCNPISGHATLYWYQQILGQGPKLLIQFQNNGVVDDSQLPKDRFSAERLKGVDSTLKIQPAKLEDSAVYLCASSLDRVAGANVLTFGAGSRLTVL.

This chain links TRBV27 with TRBJ2-1; D possibly corresponds to TRBD2 (6 bases). V gave up 6 bases and J gave up 0 bases, with 15 bases separating them. The CDR3 totals 16 residues. Germline CDR1 reads MNHEY; CDR2 reads SMNVEV (reference sequence). The CDR3 protein is CASSPHSGRSYNEQFF. Written as DNA, the CDR3 is TGTGCCAGCAGCCCCCATAGCGGTCGCTCCTACAATGAGCAGTTCTTC.

The chain uses TRBV11-2 and TRBJ2-7, with D perhaps TRBD1 or TRBD2 (5 bases each). V was cut by 4 bases and J by 1 base, with 20 bases left in between. Per germline, CDR1 SGHAT and CDR2 FQNNGV. The CDR3 contains 17 residues. This chain's CDR3 is CASSSPETGLFSYEQYF. DNA of the CDR3: TGTGCCAGCAGCTCCCCCGAGACGGGGCTATTTTCCTACGAGCAGTACTTC.

This chain uses TRBV4-3 with TRBJ2-6, with TRBD1 matching over 8 bases. V shed 0 bases, J shed 4 bases, and the junction held 5 bases outside the gene matches. The germline CDR1 and CDR2 sequences are LGHNA and YSLEER. This CDR3 is 17 amino acids long. CDR3 in DNA: TGCGCCAGCAGCCAAGATCAGGGGGCCCAAGGGGCCAACGTCCTGACTTTC. This translates into CASSQDQGAQGANVLTF.

The chain links TRBV7-8 to TRBJ2-3; D unclear. This CDR3 is 14 amino acids long. The germline V gene has CDR1 SGHVS and CDR2 FQNEAQ. V was trimmed by 8 bases and J by 2 bases, leaving 14 bases between them. CDR3 in amino acids: CASVPSIITDTQYF. CDR3 DNA sequence: TGTGCCAGCGTACCCAGTATTATCACAGATACGCAGTATTTT. The full variable domain, rest sourced from reference TRBV7-8 and TRBJ2-3, is GAGVSQSPRYKVAKRGQDVALRCDPISGHVSLFWYQQALGQGPEFLTYFQNEAQLDKSGLPSDRFFAERPEGSVSTLKIQRTQQEDSAVYLCASVPSIITDTQYFGPGTRLTVL.

Only a few counts were recorded for this clone. The chain has TRBV19 and TRBJ1-1; D is perhaps TRBD1 (6 bases). Between the trimmed V and J ends, which lost 9 bases and 2 bases, there was a span of 25 bases. This CDR3 contains 17 residues. The germline V gene has CDR1 LNHDA and CDR2 SQIVND (reference sequence). The CDR3 DNA sequence: TGTGCCAGCGGGGGGGCCACTTTGACATCATTCAACACTGAAGCTTTCTTT. It translates to CASGGATLTSFNTEAFF.

This clone was recorded a few times. The chain uses TRBV28 and TRBJ1-2, with TRBD1 identical over 8 bases. Looked up from germline, CDR1 is MDHEN and CDR2 is SYDVKM. V shed 2 bases and J 4 bases; nucleotides not matched to a gene: 3. This CDR3 contains 14 residues. CDR3 nucleotide sequence: TGTGCCAGCAGTTTAGGAACAGGGGGCTATGGCTACACCTTC. Encoded protein: CASSLGTGGYGYTF.

V usage is TRBV15 and J usage is TRBJ2-7; no definite D call. V lost 0 bases and J 3 bases, leaving 9 bases between the germline ends. The CDR3 consists of 14 residues. Looked up from germline, CDR1 is LNHNV and CDR2 is YYDKDF (reference sequence). The CDR3 bases are TGTGCCACCAGCAGAGAATACGTGGACTACGAGCAGTACTTC. This encodes CATSREYVDYEQYF.

The rearrangement joins TRBV29-1 to TRBJ1-3; D call uncertain. Germline V gene data show CDR1 as SQVTM and CDR2 as ANQGSEA. The ends were cut back, 4 bases at V and 2 bases at J, with 9 bases in the middle. The CDR3 totals 13 residues. CDR3 loop: CSVVAPAGNTIYF. The CDR3, as DNA: TGCAGCGTTGTCGCACCGGCTGGAAACACCATATATTTT.

This chain links TRBV6-5 with TRBJ2-7; D is unresolved. V lost 5 bases to trimming and J lost 4 bases, with 6 bases between them. The CDR3 runs 11 residues. Germline V CDR1 and CDR2: MNHEY, SVGAGI. The CDR3: CASSRLYEQYF. The CDR3 DNA follows: TGTGCCAGCAGTAGACTGTACGAGCAGTACTTC.

This chain uses TRBV9 with TRBJ2-3; no clear D gene. This CDR3 comprises 15 residues. V shed 0 bases and J shed 0 bases, with 8 bases lying between them. The germline CDR1 and CDR2 sequences are SGDLS and YYNGEE. In nucleotides, the CDR3 is TGTGCCAGCAGCGTAGCGGGCCATAGCACAGATACGCAGTATTTT. Translated: CASSVAGHSTDTQYF. The entire variable domain, with the rest obtained from reference TRBV9 and TRBJ2-3, is as follows: DSGVTQTPKHLITATGQRVTLRCSPRSGDLSVYWYQQSLDQGLQFLIQYYNGEERAKGNILERFSAQQFPDLHSELNLSSLELGDSALYFCASSVAGHSTDTQYFGPGTRLTVL.

The rearrangement joins TRBV7-3 to TRBJ2-5; D not resolved. The V gene's germline CDR1 is SGHTA and CDR2 FQGTGA. The CDR3 is 15 amino acids. V dropped 3 bases and J dropped 5 bases, with 16 bases sitting between them. DNA of the CDR3: TGTGCCAGCAGCTTGGCCGCCACCCCCACGGAGACCCAGTACTTC. Protein sequence: CASSLAATPTETQYF. Combining the CDR3 with reference TRBV7-3 and TRBJ2-5 gives the whole variable domain GAGVSQTPSNKVTEKGKYVELRCDPISGHTALYWYRQSLGQGPEFLIYFQGTGAADDSGLPNDRFFAVRPEGSVSTLKIQRTERGDSAVYLCASSLAATPTETQYFGPGTRLLVL.

The CDR3 DNA reads as TGTGCCATCTTGGCAAAACCTTATGGCTACACCTTC. Amino acid sequence: CAILAKPYGYTF. The V gene is TRBV5-6, the J gene TRBJ1-2; D gene uncertain. The germline V gene encodes CDR1 SGHDT and CDR2 YYEEEE. The V and J ends lost 9 bases and 5 bases respectively, with 14 bases between them. The CDR3 sequence is 12 residues long.

The table lists this clone with a few counts. V is TRBV5-1 and J is TRBJ2-7; D is unclear. Germline V gives CDR1 SGHRS, CDR2 YFSETQ. Trimming left V 3 bases short and J 3 bases short, with 13 bases between. CDR3 length equals 14 residues. The chain's CDR3 is CASSSTLTLYEQYF. The DNA of the CDR3 is TGCGCCAGCAGCTCAACCCTGACCCTCTACGAGCAGTACTTC. Looking up the rest from reference TRBV5-1 and TRBJ2-7 gives the full variable domain: KAGVTQTPRYLIKTRGQQVTLSCSPISGHRSVSWYQQTPGQGLQFLFEYFSETQRNKGNFPGRFSGRQFSNSRSEMNVSTLELGDSALYLCASSSTLTLYEQYFGPGTRLTVT.

The chain recombines TRBV5-6 with TRBJ2-3; 8 bases are shared with TRBD2. Germline CDR1 is SGHDT and CDR2 is YYEEEE. This CDR3 is built from 16 residues. V dropped 0 bases and J dropped 1; count of bases not matched to a gene: 4. The CDR3 nucleotides are TGTGCCAGCAGCTTGGTGGCGCGGGAGGGCACAGATACGCAGTATTTT. Translation gives CASSLVAREGTDTQYF. Based on the CDR3 plus reference TRBV5-6 and TRBJ2-3, the full variable domain is DAGVTQSPTHLIKTRGQQVTLRCSPKSGHDTVSWYQQALGQGPQFIFQYYEEEERQRGNFPDRFSGHQFPNYSSELNVNALLLGDSALYLCASSLVAREGTDTQYFGPGTRLTVL.

This chain connects TRBV5-6 to TRBJ1-1; possibly TRBD1 for D (5 bases). The V end lost 2 bases, the J end lost 7 bases, and 15 bases lay between the germline ends. Germline values: CDR1 SGHDT, CDR2 YYEEEE. This CDR3 contains 14 residues. The CDR3 DNA follows: TGTGCCAGCAGCTTATGGGGGATTTATGATGAAGCTTTCTTT. Translated, it gives CASSLWGIYDEAFF.

CDR3 loop: CASSGRTFGTDTQYF. CDR3 sequence (DNA): TGTGCCAGCAGTGGCCGGACTTTTGGCACAGATACGCAGTATTTT. The J gene is TRBJ2-3, the V gene TRBV6-5; D might be TRBD2 (5 bases). The germline CDR1 and CDR2 sequences are MNHEY and SVGAGI. V dropped 5 bases and J dropped 1 base, with 13 bases sitting between them. The CDR3 is 15 residues long.

The chain combines TRBV6-5 with TRBJ2-5, with 9 bases aligning to TRBD2. J gave up 5 bases and V 10 bases, and 8 bases lay outside the gene matches. In germline, CDR1 is MNHEY, CDR2 SVGAGI. CDR3 length: 13 amino acids. The CDR3 DNA reads TGTGCCACGACTACCGGACTAGCGGAGACCCAGTACTTC. It is translated as CATTTGLAETQYF.

This clone has only one observation. The rearrangement joins TRBV12-5 to TRBJ2-7; D may correspond to TRBD1 or TRBD2 (5 bases each). Germline values: CDR1 LGHNT, CDR2 FRNRAP. This CDR3 comprises 13 residues. Trimming left V 5 bases short and J 6 bases short, with 14 bases between. The CDR3 DNA is TGTGCTAGTGGTCTCCCCGGGGCTTTCGAGCAGTACTTC. It codes for CASGLPGAFEQYF.

The rearrangement joins TRBV4-1 to TRBJ1-1; no clear D. From germline, CDR1 is MGHRA and CDR2 YSYEKL. This CDR3 spans 17 amino acids. V gave up 2 bases and J gave up 1 base, with 17 bases separating them. CDR3 DNA sequence: TGCGCCAGCAGCCAATTCGTTAACATTGCACAGAACACTGAAGCTTTCTTT. Amino acid sequence: CASSQFVNIAQNTEAFF.